The TCR beta chain under discussion was sequenced for a study of lymphopenia after photon versus proton radiotherapy. V was pared by 1 base and J by 5 bases, with 9 bases between. Germline CDR1 reads KGHSH; CDR2 reads LQKENI. The CDR3 extends over 13 amino acids. This table comes from immunoSEQ multiplex PCR, and its TCRdb copy is limited to in-frame clones, with some not included. This table holds approximately 20,000 clones, around 90% found once. This clone has just a few counts. This chain joins TRBV18 and TRBJ2-7; D gene ambiguous. This TCR derives from a woman between 70 and 85 years old with pancreatic cancer. Some clones in this sample may be carry-over from other donors' samples. Sequences were derived from peripheral blood, sampled from a patient treated with proton-based radiotherapy. CDR3 coding DNA: TGTGCCAGCTCACCACGGCTCGTCGACGAGCAGTACTTC. It is translated as CASSPRLVDEQYF.